This T cell receptor beta chain is from a study of T cells in Graves' hyperthyroidism and ophthalmopathy. RNA transcripts served as the template for amplifying TCR beta CDR3 regions. Using the HTBI primer set, a first-round RT-PCR was run on the TCR CDR3. From the multiplex PCR reads, TCRdb called clonotypes with MiXCR, one entry per CDR3 protein. The repertoire holds fewer than 600,000 distinct CDR3 sequences, with approximately 14% as singletons. This clonotype turned up a few times. The CDR3 spans 13 residues. V shed 4 bases and J 7 bases; nucleotides not matched to a gene: 2. Germline assignment: CDR1 SGHTA and CDR2 FQGTGA. Graves' hyperthyroidism is called stable when ophthalmopathy does not progress within 18 months. The patients, who ranged from 18 to 65 in age, presented with newly diagnosed hyperthyroidism lasting under 2 months. Clinical symptoms, serum thyroxine, TRAb, thyroid ultrasound and orbital computed tomography informed diagnoses.

The TCR was taken from a woman younger than 30 with Graves' hyperthyroidism. The chain couples TRBV7-3 to TRBJ2-5; 11 positions match TRBD2. The sequenced sample was blood. The DNA of the CDR3 is TGTGCCAGCAGCTCAGGGACTAGCGGGACCCAGTACTTC. Translation gives CASSSGTSGTQYF.